The text below deals with one T cell receptor (beta chain). These data come from a study of blood T cell repertoires in COVID-19. This table comes from immunoSEQ multiplex PCR, and its TCRdb copy is limited to in-frame clones, with some not included. The sample comprises about 210,000 clones, just over 85% of which are singletons, and around 1.4% rests with the top ten. The CDR3 length is 15 residues. CDR1 and CDR2 (germline): SGDLS, YYNGEE. V lost 3 bases to trimming and J lost 7 bases, with 17 bases between them. The gene calls are TRBV9 and TRBJ1-5; a possible D gene is TRBD1 (6 bases). The sequence was obtained from a man between 18 and 29 years old with active or convalescent COVID-19. The source material was peripheral blood. The CDR3 sequence is CASSGGQGTWQPQHF. DNA for the CDR3: TGTGCCAGCAGCGGTGGTCAGGGGACGTGGCAGCCCCAGCATTTT. Based on the CDR3 plus reference TRBV9 and TRBJ1-5, the full variable domain is DSGVTQTPKHLITATGQRVTLRCSPRSGDLSVYWYQQSLDQGLQFLIQYYNGEERAKGNILERFSAQQFPDLHSELNLSSLELGDSALYFCASSGGQGTWQPQHFGDGTRLSIL.